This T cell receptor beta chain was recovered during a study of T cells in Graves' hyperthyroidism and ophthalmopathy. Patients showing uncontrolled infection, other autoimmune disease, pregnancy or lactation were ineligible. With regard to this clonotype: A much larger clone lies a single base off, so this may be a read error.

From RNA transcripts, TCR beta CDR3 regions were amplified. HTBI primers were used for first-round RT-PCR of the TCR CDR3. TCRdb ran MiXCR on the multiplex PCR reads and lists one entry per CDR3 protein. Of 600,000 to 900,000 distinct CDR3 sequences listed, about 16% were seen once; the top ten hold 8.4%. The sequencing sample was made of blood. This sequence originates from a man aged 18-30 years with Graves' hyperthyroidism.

CDR3 sequence: CASSLVATPDTEYF. For the CDR3, the DNA is TGTGCCAGCAGTTTAGTCGCGACCCCAGATACGGAGTATTTT. V and J are TRBV27 and TRBJ2-3; no reliable D call. Germline loops: CDR1 MNHEY, CDR2 SMNVEV (reference sequence). The CDR3 has 14 amino acids.